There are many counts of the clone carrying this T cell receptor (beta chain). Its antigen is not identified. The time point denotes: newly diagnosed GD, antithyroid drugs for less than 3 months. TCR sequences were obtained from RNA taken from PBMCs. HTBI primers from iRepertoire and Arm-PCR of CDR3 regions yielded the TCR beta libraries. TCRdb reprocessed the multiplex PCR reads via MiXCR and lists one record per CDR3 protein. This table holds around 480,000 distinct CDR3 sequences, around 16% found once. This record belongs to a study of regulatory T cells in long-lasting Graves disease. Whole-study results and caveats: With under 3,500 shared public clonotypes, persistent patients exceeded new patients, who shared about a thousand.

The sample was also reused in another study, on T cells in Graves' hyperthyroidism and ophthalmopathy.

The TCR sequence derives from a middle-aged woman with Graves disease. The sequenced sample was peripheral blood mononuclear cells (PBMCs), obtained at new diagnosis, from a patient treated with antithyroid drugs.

The CDR3 region is CASSHGSSYNEQFF. In DNA form, the CDR3 reads TGTGCCAGCAGTCATGGGAGCTCCTACAATGAGCAGTTCTTC. The V call is TRBV28, the J call TRBJ2-1, with D possibly TRBD2 on 5 matching bases. The germline CDR1 and CDR2 sequences are MDHEN and SYDVKM. The CDR3 is 14 amino acids. Trimming pared 5 bases from V and 0 bases from J, leaving 8 bases between.